This T cell receptor beta chain was sequenced during a study of blood T cell repertoires in COVID-19. Study-wide background: Researchers got acute and convalescent COVID-19 samples from the United States, Italy and Spain. PBMCs, B-cell-depleted T cells, or T cells were the source of the cDNA or gDNA that made up the material.

Germline CDR1 MNHEY, CDR2 SVGAGI. J was trimmed by 8 bases and V by 5 bases; bases with no gene match: 13. The CDR3 is 15 amino acids. Repertoires were generated with immunoSEQ multiplex PCR, while TCRdb's copy carries only in-frame clones and drops some. Here the sample spans approximately 25,000 clones, 65% to 80% being singletons. The sequence was obtained from a man aged 50 to 60 with COVID-19, enrolled during active disease. The sample consisted of peripheral blood. The gene calls are TRBV6-5 and TRBJ1-2; 8 bases agree with TRBD1. CDR3 protein: CASSRDGQGGSGYTF. The CDR3 DNA is TGTGCCAGCAGTCGAGACGGACAGGGCGGCTCCGGCTACACCTTC.